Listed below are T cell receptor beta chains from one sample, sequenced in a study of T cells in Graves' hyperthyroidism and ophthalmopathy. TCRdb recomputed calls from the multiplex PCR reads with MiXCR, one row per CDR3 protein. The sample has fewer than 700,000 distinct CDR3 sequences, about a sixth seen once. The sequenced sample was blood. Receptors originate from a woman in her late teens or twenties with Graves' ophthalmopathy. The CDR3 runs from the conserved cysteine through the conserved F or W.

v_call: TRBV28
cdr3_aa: CASSLGIRGTTEAFF

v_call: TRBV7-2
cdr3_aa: CASSSGRGTETQYF

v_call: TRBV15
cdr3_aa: CATSRDRLAGGDTQYF

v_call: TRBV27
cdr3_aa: CASSPRDSFYGYTF

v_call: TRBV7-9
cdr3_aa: CASSPGYGNEAFF

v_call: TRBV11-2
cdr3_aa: CASSPGDNEQFF

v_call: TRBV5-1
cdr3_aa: CASSFRATDTGELFF

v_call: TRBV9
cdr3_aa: CASSVDVRVEYGYTF

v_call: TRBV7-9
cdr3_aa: CASSLLTSGKYEQYF

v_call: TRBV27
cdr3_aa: CASSYGATRNEKLFF

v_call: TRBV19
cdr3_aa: CASSPRRRAGVTDTQYF

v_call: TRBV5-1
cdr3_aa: CASSLAGTSGGIF

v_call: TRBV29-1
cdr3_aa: CSVEGLGRGTDTQYF

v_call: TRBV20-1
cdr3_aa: CSGSRFMRGDEQFF

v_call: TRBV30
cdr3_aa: CAWTPPPSGYSYEQYF

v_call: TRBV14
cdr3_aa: CASSSRVISLNEQFF

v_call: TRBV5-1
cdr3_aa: CASSLGGGAVLDTQYF

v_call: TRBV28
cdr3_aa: CASSFELGQEGTEAFF

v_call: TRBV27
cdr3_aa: CASSLRFGGASSYEQYF

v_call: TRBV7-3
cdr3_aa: CASSQTSGGNTDTQCF

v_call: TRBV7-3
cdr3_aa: CASSDTRTSGSPNEQFF

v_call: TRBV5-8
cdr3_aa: CASSLVLRSNTEAFF

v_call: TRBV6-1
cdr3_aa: CASRSQGALTNEQFF

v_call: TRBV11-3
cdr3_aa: CASSLGRSYSNQPQHF

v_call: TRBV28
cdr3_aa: CASSPGTSAGYGYTF

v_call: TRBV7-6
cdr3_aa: CASSLGTETGELFF

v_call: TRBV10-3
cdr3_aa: CAISEGLAGGYSYEQYF

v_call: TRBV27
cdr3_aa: CASSLVNGSSYNEQFF

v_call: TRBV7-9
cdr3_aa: CASRPGLAGRRSYEQYF

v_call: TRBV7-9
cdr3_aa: CASSRTPGETTQYF

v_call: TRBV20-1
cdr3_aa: CSARDLSTSGSPLQETQYF

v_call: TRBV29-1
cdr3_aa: CSVVGTGGINQPQHF

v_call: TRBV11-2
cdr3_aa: CASSSRTSGEVEQFF

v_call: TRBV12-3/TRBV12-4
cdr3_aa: CASSLQGEKLFF

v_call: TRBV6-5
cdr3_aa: CASSYTPVPPDGYTF

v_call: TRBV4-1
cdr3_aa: CASSPAAGDGTEAFF

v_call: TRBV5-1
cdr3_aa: CASSTGVSNQPQHF

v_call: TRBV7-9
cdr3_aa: CASSELAGAFGEQYF

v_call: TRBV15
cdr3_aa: CATSRDFPGQGRNEQFF

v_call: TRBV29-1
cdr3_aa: CNQTLPLPGPIADTQYF

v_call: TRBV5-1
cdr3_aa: CASSGGLAGVQDTQYF

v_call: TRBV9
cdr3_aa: CASSEDSTDTQYF

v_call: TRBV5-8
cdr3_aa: CASSMTSGGSNEQFF

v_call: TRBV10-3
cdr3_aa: CAISAGTGASYGYTF

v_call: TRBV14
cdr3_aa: CASSQKRAIRSTGELFF